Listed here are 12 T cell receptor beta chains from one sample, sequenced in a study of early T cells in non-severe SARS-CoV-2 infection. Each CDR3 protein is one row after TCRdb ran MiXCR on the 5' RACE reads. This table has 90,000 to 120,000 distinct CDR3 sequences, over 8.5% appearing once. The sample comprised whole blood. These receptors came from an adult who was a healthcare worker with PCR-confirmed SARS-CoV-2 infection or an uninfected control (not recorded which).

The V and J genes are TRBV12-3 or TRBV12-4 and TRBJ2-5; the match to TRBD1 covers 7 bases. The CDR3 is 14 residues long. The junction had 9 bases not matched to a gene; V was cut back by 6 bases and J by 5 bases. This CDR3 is CASRYRHRGETQYF. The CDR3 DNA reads TGTGCCAGCAGATATAGACACAGGGGCGAGACCCAGTACTTC.

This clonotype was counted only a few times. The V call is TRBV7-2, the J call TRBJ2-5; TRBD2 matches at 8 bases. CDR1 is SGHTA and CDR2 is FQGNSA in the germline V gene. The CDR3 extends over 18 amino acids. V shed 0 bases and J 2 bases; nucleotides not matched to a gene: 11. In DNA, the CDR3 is TGTGCCAGCAGCTTAGCGTATGGCCCGACTAGCGATCAAGAGACCCAGTACTTC. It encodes CASSLAYGPTSDQETQYF. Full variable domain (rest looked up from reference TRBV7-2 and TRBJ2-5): GAGVSQSPSNKVTEKGKDVELRCDPISGHTALYWYRQSLGQGLEFLIYFQGNSAPDKSGLPSDRFSAERTGGSVSTLTIQRTQQEDSAVYLCASSLAYGPTSDQETQYFGPGTRLLVL.

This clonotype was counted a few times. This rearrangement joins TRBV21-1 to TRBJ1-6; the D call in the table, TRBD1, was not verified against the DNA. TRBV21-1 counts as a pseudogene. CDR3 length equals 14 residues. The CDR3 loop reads CASSKGQGNSPLHF. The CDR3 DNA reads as TGTGCCAGCAGCAAAGGACAGGGGAATTCACCCCTCCACTTT.

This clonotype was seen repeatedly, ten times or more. The CDR3 loop reads CASSQGLGSYEQYF. The DNA for the CDR3 is TGCGCCAGCAGCCAAGGGCTGGGCTCCTACGAGCAGTACTTC. This chain links TRBV4-1 with TRBJ2-7; D is undetermined. V was clipped by 1 base and J by 0 bases, with 7 bases between them. CDR3 size: 14 residues. The germline CDR1 and CDR2 sequences are MGHRA and YSYEKL.

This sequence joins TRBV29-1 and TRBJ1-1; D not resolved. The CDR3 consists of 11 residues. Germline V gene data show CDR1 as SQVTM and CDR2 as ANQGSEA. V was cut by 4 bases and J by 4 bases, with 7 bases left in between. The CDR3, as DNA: TGCAGCGTTGTGAAGGGCACTGAAGCTTTCTTT. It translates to CSVVKGTEAFF.

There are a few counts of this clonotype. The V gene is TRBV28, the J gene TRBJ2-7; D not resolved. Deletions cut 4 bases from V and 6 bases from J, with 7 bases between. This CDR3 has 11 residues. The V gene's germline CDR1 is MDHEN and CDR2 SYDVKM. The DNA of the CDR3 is TGTGCCAGCAGTTCCCCAGTCGAGCAGTACTTC. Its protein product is CASSSPVEQYF.

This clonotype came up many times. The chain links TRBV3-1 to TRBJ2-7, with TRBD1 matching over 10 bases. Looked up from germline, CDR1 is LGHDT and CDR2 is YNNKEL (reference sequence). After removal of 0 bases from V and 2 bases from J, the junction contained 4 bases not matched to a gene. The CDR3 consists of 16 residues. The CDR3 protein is CASSQDETGGTYEQYF. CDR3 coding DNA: TGTGCCAGCAGCCAAGACGAGACAGGGGGCACCTACGAGCAGTACTTC.

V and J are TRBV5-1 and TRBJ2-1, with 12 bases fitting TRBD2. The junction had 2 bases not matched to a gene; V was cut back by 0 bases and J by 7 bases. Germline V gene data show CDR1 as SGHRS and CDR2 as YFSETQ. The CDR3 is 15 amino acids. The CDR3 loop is CASSLAGTSGNEQFF. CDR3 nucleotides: TGCGCCAGCAGCTTGGCGGGGACTAGCGGGAATGAGCAGTTCTTC.

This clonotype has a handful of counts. This CDR3 is CATSRDRGQYEQYF. For the CDR3, the DNA is TGTGCCACCAGCAGAGACCGGGGACAGTACGAGCAGTACTTC. This chain uses TRBV15 with TRBJ2-7, with TRBD1 identical over 7 bases. There are 14 residues in the CDR3. Germline V gives CDR1 LNHNV, CDR2 YYDKDF (reference sequence). Trimming cost V 0 bases and J 4 bases; bases outside gene matches: 3.

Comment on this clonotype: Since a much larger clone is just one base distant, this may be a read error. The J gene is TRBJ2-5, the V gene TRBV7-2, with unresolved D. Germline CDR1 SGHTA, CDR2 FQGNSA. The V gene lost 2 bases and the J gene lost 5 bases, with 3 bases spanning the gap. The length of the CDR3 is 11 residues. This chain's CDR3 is CASSLCETQYF. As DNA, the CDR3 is TGTGCCAGCAGCTTATGCGAGACCCAGTACTTC. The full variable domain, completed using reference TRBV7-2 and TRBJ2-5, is GAGVSQSPSNKVTEKGKDVELRCDPISGHTALYWYRQSLGQGLEFLIYFQGNSAPDKSGLPSDRFSAERTGGSVSTLTIQRTQQEDSAVYLCASSLCETQYFGPGTRLLVL.

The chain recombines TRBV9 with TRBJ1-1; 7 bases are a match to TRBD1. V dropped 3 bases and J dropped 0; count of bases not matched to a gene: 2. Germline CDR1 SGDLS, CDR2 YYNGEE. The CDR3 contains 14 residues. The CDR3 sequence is CASSEGAMNTEAFF. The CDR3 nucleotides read TGTGCCAGCAGCGAGGGGGCCATGAACACTGAAGCTTTCTTT. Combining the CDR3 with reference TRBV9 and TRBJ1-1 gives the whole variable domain DSGVTQTPKHLITATGQRVTLRCSPRSGDLSVYWYQQSLDQGLQFLIQYYNGEERAKGNILERFSAQQFPDLHSELNLSSLELGDSALYFCASSEGAMNTEAFFGQGTRLTVV.

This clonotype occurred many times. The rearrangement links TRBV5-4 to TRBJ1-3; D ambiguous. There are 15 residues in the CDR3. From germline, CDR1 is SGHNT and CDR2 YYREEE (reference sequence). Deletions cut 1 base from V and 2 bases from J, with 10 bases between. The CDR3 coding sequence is TGTGCCAGCAGCTTGAGCGGGGTGCCTGGAAACACCATATATTTT. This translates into CASSLSGVPGNTIYF.